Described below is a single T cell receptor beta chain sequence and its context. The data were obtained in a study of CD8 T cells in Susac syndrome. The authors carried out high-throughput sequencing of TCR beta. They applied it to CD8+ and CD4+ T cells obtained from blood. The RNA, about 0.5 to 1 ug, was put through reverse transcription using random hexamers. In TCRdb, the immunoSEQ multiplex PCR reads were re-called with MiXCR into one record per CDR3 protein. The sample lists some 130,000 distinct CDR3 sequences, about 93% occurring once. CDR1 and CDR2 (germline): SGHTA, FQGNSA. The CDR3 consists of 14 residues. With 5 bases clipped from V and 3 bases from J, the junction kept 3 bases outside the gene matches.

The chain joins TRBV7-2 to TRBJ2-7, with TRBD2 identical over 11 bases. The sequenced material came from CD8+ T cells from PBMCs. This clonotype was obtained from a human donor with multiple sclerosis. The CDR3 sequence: CASSELAGDYEQYF. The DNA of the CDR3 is TGTGCCAGCAGCGAACTAGCGGGAGACTACGAGCAGTACTTC.